Listed below are T cell receptor beta chains from one sample, sequenced in a study of CD8+ T cells in alopecia areata. Profiled with immunoSEQ multiplex PCR; TCRdb holds only in-frame clones, not every one. The data show about 270,000 clones, 60% seen once. Sequenced material: CD4+ T cells sorted from blood, taken around week 54, from a patient treated with tofacitinib. The origin of the receptors is a human donor with alopecia areata. Each CDR3 is given with its conserved first and last residue. A D gene is named only where the DNA matches it firmly. Clone size is stated in some rows and not others, as once, few, many or a class when expanded.

TRBJ2-1 | - | TRBV5-1 | - | CASSAGGNEQFF | TGCGCCAGCAGCGCTGGGGGGAATGAGCAGTTCTTC
TRBJ2-6 | - | TRBV19 | few | CASSIDNSGANVLTF | TGTGCCAGTAGTATAGACAACTCTGGGGCCAACGTCCTGACTTTC
TRBJ1-1 | - | TRBV4-2 | once | CASSPPGHLNTEAFF | TGTGCCAGCAGCCCCCCGGGCCACTTGAACACTGAAGCTTTCTTT
TRBJ2-7 | - | TRBV7-9 | - | CASSYPGQSSYEQYF | TGTGCCAGCAGCTACCCGGGACAAAGCTCCTACGAGCAGTACTTC
TRBJ1-3 | - | TRBV30 | - | CAWSVLGRRSGNTIYF | TGTGCCTGGAGTGTATTAGGGCGACGGTCTGGAAACACCATATATTTT
TRBJ2-7 | TRBD1 | TRBV18 | - | CASSPGTGASYEQYF | TGTGCCAGCTCACCCGGGACAGGGGCTTCCTACGAGCAGTACTTC
TRBJ1-1 | - | TRBV30 | - | CAWSQVNTEAFF | TGTGCCTGGAGTCAGGTGAACACTGAAGCTTTCTTT
TRBJ1-1 | - | TRBV5-1 | - | CASSPTGNTEAFF | TGCGCCAGCAGCCCTACAGGAAACACTGAAGCTTTCTTT
TRBJ1-1 | - | TRBV18 | few | CASSPRQNTEAFF | TGTGCCAGCTCACCAAGGCAGAACACTGAAGCTTTCTTT
TRBJ1-1 | - | TRBV5-1 | - | CASSLGGHGTTEAFF | TGCGCCAGCAGCTTGGGAGGCCACGGGACGACTGAAGCTTTCTTT
TRBJ1-1 | - | TRBV5-1 | - | CASTLDSMNTEAFF | TGCGCCAGCACTCTGGACAGTATGAACACTGAAGCTTTCTTT
TRBJ2-3 | - | TRBV30 | - | CAFHGLSDTQYF | TGTGCCTTCCATGGGCTTTCAGATACGCAGTATTTT
TRBJ2-1 | - | TRBV29-1 | few | CSFAWGSNEQFF | TGCAGCTTCGCTTGGGGTTCCAATGAGCAGTTCTTC
TRBJ2-1 | TRBD2 | TRBV5-5 | few | CASSLAWGLAGDHNEQFF | TGTGCCAGCAGCTTGGCCTGGGGACTAGCTGGAGATCACAATGAGCAGTTCTTC
TRBJ1-5 | TRBD1 | TRBV7-2 | - | CASSPWTGRPQPQHF | TGTGCCAGCAGCCCGTGGACAGGCCGGCCTCAGCCCCAGCATTTT
TRBJ2-7 | - | TRBV30 | - | CAWSVGLNYEQYF | TGTGCCTGGAGTGTTGGTTTGAACTACGAGCAGTACTTC
TRBJ1-1 | - | TRBV30 | - | CAWGIGENTEAFF | TGTGCCTGGGGTATCGGGGAGAACACTGAAGCTTTCTTT
TRBJ2-2 | TRBD1 | TRBV30 | - | CAWSPGTGTGELFF | TGTGCCTGGAGTCCCGGGACAGGGACCGGGGAGCTGTTTTTT
TRBJ1-2 | TRBD1 | TRBV5-6 | - | CASSPGQGVPRGYGYTF | TGTGCCAGCAGCCCGGGACAGGGGGTTCCACGGGGCTATGGCTACACCTTC
TRBJ1-2 | TRBD1 | TRBV19 | - | CASSWTGIYGYTF | TGTGCCAGTAGTTGGACAGGGATCTATGGCTACACCTTC
TRBJ1-4 | - | TRBV30 | - | CAWSDLTRKLFF | TGTGCCTGGAGTGACTTAACAAGGAAACTGTTTTTT
TRBJ2-3 | TRBD2 | TRBV29-1 | - | CSVRTSGGPDTQYF | TGCAGCGTACGGACTAGCGGGGGACCAGATACGCAGTATTTT
TRBJ2-3 | - | TRBV29-1 | - | CSVGGRTDTQYF | TGCAGCGTTGGCGGCCGCACAGATACGCAGTATTTT
TRBJ1-3 | - | TRBV4-3 | - | CASSQEGNTIYF | TGCGCCAGCAGCCAAGAGGGAAACACCATATATTTT
TRBJ2-3 | TRBD2 | TRBV4-2 | few | CASQVAGGYTDTQYF | TGTGCCAGCCAAGTAGCGGGGGGATACACAGATACGCAGTATTTT
TRBJ2-5 | - | TRBV2 | - | CASSNTGQETQYF | TGTGCCAGCAGTAATACAGGCCAAGAGACCCAGTACTTC
TRBJ2-6 | TRBD1 | TRBV6-5 | - | CASSGTGAGANVLTF | TGTGCCAGCAGCGGGACAGGGGCTGGCGCCAACGTCCTGACTTTC
TRBJ1-2 | TRBD1 | TRBV5-4 | - | CASSFSPDRGDYGYTF | TGTGCCAGCAGCTTTTCCCCGGACAGGGGTGACTATGGCTACACCTTC
TRBJ2-5 | - | TRBV4-1 | - | CASSPHPGRGEETQYF | TGCGCCAGCAGCCCCCATCCGGGACGGGGAGAAGAGACCCAGTACTTC
TRBJ2-5 | - | TRBV5-6 | many | CASSLRVMGRETQYF | TGTGCCAGCAGCTTGAGGGTAATGGGAAGGGAGACCCAGTACTTC
TRBJ1-2 | - | TRBV5-4 | - | CASSLGDGGENYGYTF | TGTGCCAGCAGCTTAGGGGACGGCGGAGAGAACTATGGCTACACCTTC
TRBJ1-1 | - | TRBV5-1 | once | CASSLRIQDTEAFF | TGCGCCAGCAGCTTGCGAATACAGGACACTGAAGCTTTCTTT
TRBJ2-4 | - | TRBV5-1 | - | CASSLAAGRKNIQYF | TGCGCCAGCAGCTTGGCCGCCGGGAGAAAAAACATTCAGTACTTC
TRBJ2-4 | - | TRBV10-3 | - | CAISDVAGAKNIQYF | TGTGCCATCAGTGACGTTGCCGGAGCCAAAAACATTCAGTACTTC
TRBJ2-7 | - | TRBV11-2 | - | CASSFPYEQYF | TGTGCCAGCAGCTTCCCCTACGAGCAGTACTTC
TRBJ2-5 | - | TRBV15 | - | CATSRDWQGRLQETQYF | TGTGCCACCAGCAGAGATTGGCAGGGTAGACTGCAAGAGACCCAGTACTTC
TRBJ1-2 | - | TRBV30 | - | CAWSLGPMQVGYTF | TGTGCCTGGAGCCTCGGACCGATGCAGGTTGGCTACACCTTC
TRBJ2-2 | - | TRBV5-1 | - | CASSPAERTGELFF | TGCGCCAGCAGCCCCGCGGAAAGGACCGGGGAGCTGTTTTTT
TRBJ2-5 | - | TRBV7-2 | - | CASSIRQEETQYF | TGTGCCAGCAGCATTCGACAGGAAGAGACCCAGTACTTC
TRBJ2-7 | - | TRBV7-8 | - | CASSLVRARAYEQYF | TGTGCCAGCAGCTTAGTACGGGCCAGAGCCTACGAGCAGTACTTC
TRBJ2-3 | - | TRBV19 | few | CASTGLGVGGTQYF | TGTGCCAGTACCGGCCTAGGGGTGGGCGGTACGCAGTATTTT
TRBJ1-1 | TRBD1 | TRBV2 | - | CASSHPGQGATEAFF | TGTGCCAGCAGCCACCCCGGACAGGGGGCCACTGAAGCTTTCTTT
TRBJ1-5 | - | TRBV10-3 | once | CATDHDGNQPQHF | TGTGCCACTGACCATGATGGCAATCAGCCCCAGCATTTT
TRBJ2-3 | - | TRBV5-5 | few | CASSQTGDTQYF | TGTGCCAGCAGCCAAACAGGGGATACGCAGTATTTT
TRBJ2-7 | - | TRBV29-1 | once | CSVSIQLSYEQYF | TGCAGCGTTTCCATTCAACTGTCCTACGAGCAGTACTTC
TRBJ1-1 | - | TRBV7-2 | - | CASRPPWTGEAFF | TGTGCCAGCAGGCCGCCTTGGACCGGTGAAGCTTTCTTT
TRBJ2-5 | - | TRBV29-1 | few | CSVESSPGETQYF | TGCAGCGTTGAAAGTTCCCCGGGCGAGACCCAGTACTTC
TRBJ2-7 | TRBD1 | TRBV15 | once | CATSRAGGADEQYF | TGTGCCACCAGCAGGGCAGGGGGCGCGGACGAGCAGTACTTC
TRBJ2-5 | - | TRBV11-2 | once | CASSPRWEETQYF | TGTGCCAGCAGCCCACGGTGGGAAGAGACCCAGTACTTC
TRBJ2-1 | - | TRBV10-3 | few | CAISTSYNEQFF | TGTGCCATCAGTACCTCCTACAATGAGCAGTTCTTC
TRBJ1-6 | - | TRBV9 | once | CASSAQQGPINSPLHF | TGTGCCAGCAGCGCTCAACAGGGTCCTATTAATTCACCCCTCCACTTT
TRBJ1-5 | TRBD1 | TRBV2 | - | CASSKGQGSNQPQHF | TGTGCCAGCAGTAAGGGACAGGGGTCCAATCAGCCCCAGCATTTT
TRBJ1-5 | - | TRBV11-2 | once | CASSLDFGGQPQHF | TGTGCCAGCAGCTTAGATTTCGGGGGTCAGCCCCAGCATTTT
TRBJ2-1 | - | TRBV18 | - | CASSPPSGHEQFF | TGTGCCAGCTCACCACCGTCAGGCCATGAGCAGTTCTTC
TRBJ1-2 | TRBD1 | TRBV18 | few | CASSPDRNYGYTF | TGTGCCAGCTCACCGGACAGGAACTATGGCTACACCTTC
TRBJ1-2 | TRBD1 | TRBV19 | - | CASSIPPGTGSPGYTF | TGTGCCAGTAGTATACCCCCCGGGACAGGGAGTCCTGGCTACACCTTC
TRBJ1-2 | - | TRBV2 | - | CASSRIRDRSNYGYTF | TGTGCCAGCAGCAGGATCCGGGACCGATCAAACTATGGCTACACCTTC